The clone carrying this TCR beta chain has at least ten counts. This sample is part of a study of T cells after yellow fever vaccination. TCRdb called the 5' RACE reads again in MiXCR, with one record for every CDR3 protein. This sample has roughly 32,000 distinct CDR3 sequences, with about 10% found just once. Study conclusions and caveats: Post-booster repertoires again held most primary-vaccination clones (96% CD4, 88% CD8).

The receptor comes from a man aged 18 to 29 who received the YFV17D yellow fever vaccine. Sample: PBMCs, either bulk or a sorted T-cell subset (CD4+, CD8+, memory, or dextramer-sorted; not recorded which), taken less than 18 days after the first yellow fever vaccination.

As DNA, the CDR3 is TGTGCCAGCAGCACGGGACAGGGCTCCGGGGAGCTGTTTTTT. Encoded protein: CASSTGQGSGELFF. The V and J genes are TRBV11-3 and TRBJ2-2, with 9 bases identical to TRBD1. V shed 5 bases, J shed 6 bases, and the junction held 4 bases outside the gene matches. Germline CDR1 SGHNT, CDR2 YENEEA. The CDR3 extends over 14 amino acids.